A single sample gave rise to the 27 T cell receptor beta chains below, sequenced in a study of blood T cell repertoires in COVID-19. Here immunoSEQ multiplex PCR was the method, and the copy in TCRdb shows in-frame clones only, minus some. The top ten hold 2% to 2.5% of the sample, which has 100,000 or so clones, approximately 93% seen once. Material for sequencing was peripheral blood. These receptors came from a man aged 50 to 59 with active COVID-19.

The CDR3 loop is CASSDPSGGYNEQFF. In DNA form, the CDR3 reads TGTGCCAGCAGTGACCCTAGCGGGGGGTACAATGAGCAGTTCTTC. The V and J genes are TRBV2 and TRBJ2-1; TRBD2 matches at 11 bases. The ends lost 3 bases at V and 4 bases at J; junction bases unmatched: 2. Germline CDR1 is SNHLY and CDR2 is FYNNEI. The length of the CDR3 is 15 residues.

The chain uses TRBV30 and TRBJ1-2; perhaps TRBD1 as D (5 bases). The CDR3 extends over 12 amino acids. Germline values: CDR1 GTSNPN, CDR2 SVGIG (reference sequence). Trimming stripped 0 bases from V and 8 bases from J, with 10 bases between. CDR3 sequence (DNA): TGTGCCTGGAGTGTACGTAACAGGGGCTACACCTTC. The encoded protein is CAWSVRNRGYTF.

The chain joins TRBV19 to TRBJ2-2, with 7 positions matching TRBD2. V lost 8 bases to trimming and J lost 6 bases; unmatched junction nucleotides: 12. The CDR3 has 15 amino acids. CDR1 and CDR2 (germline): LNHDA, SQIVND (reference sequence). CDR3 sequence reads: CASFRTSRGAGELFF. The DNA of the CDR3 is TGTGCCAGTTTTAGGACTAGTCGGGGGGCCGGGGAGCTGTTTTTT. Looking up the rest from reference TRBV19 and TRBJ2-2 gives the full variable domain: DGGITQSPKYLFRKEGQNVTLSCEQNLNHDAMYWYRQDPGQGLRLIYYSQIVNDFQKGDIAEGYSVSREKKESFPLTVTSAQKNPTAFYLCASFRTSRGAGELFFGEGSRLTVL.

The genes are TRBV5-1 and TRBJ2-3; 7 bases are shared with TRBD2. The CDR3 covers 14 residues. The germline CDR1 and CDR2 sequences are SGHRS and YFSETQ. J lost 5 bases, V lost 3 bases, and 6 bases had no gene match. CDR3: CASSSAGVIDTQYF. CDR3 in DNA: TGCGCCAGCAGCTCGGCGGGGGTGATAGATACGCAGTATTTT.

The CDR3 is CASSSGFLLNSPLHF. CDR3 nucleotides: TGTGCCAGTAGTTCAGGGTTTCTTCTTAATTCACCCCTCCACTTT. This rearrangement joins TRBV19 to TRBJ1-6, with D tentatively TRBD1 (5 bases). Germline V gene sequence: CDR1 LNHDA, CDR2 SQIVND (reference sequence). V was trimmed by 5 bases and J by 6 bases, leaving 14 bases between them. The CDR3 loop spans 15 amino acids.

The chain joins TRBV28 to TRBJ1-5; D is unclear. With 3 bases removed from V and 0 bases from J, the gap between germline ends came to 12 bases. The CDR3 has 16 amino acids. Germline V lookup: CDR1 MDHEN, CDR2 SYDVKM. CDR3 DNA sequence: TGTGCCAGCAGTTTCGGCGCACAGCATAGCAATCAGCCCCAGCATTTT. It codes for CASSFGAQHSNQPQHF. The variable domain in full, with the rest retrieved from reference TRBV28 and TRBJ1-5, is DVKVTQSSRYLVKRTGEKVFLECVQDMDHENMFWYRQDPGLGLRLIYFSYDVKMKEKGDIPEGYSVSREKKERFSLILESASTNQTSMYLCASSFGAQHSNQPQHFGDGTRLSIL.

The chain employs TRBV18 and TRBJ1-3; no clear D. With 3 bases removed from V and 2 bases from J, the gap between germline ends came to 11 bases. This CDR3 has 15 residues. Germline CDR1 and CDR2: KGHSH and LQKENI. The CDR3 is CASSPVDAAGNTIYF. As DNA, the CDR3 is TGTGCCAGCTCACCGGTTGACGCGGCTGGAAACACCATATATTTT.

V is TRBV2 and J is TRBJ1-5, with 7 positions matching TRBD1. J lost 3 bases, V lost 6 bases, and 8 bases had no gene match. The CDR3 is 15 residues long. The V gene's germline CDR1 is SNHLY and CDR2 FYNNEI. The CDR3 is CASRNSGGINQPQHF. CDR3 DNA: TGTGCCAGCAGGAATTCAGGGGGGATCAATCAGCCCCAGCATTTT.

This chain links TRBV15 with TRBJ2-1; 15 nucleotides line up with TRBD2. With 5 bases clipped from V and 7 bases from J, the junction kept 9 bases outside the gene matches. From germline, CDR1 is LNHNV and CDR2 YYDKDF (reference sequence). The CDR3 is made up of 17 amino acids. For the CDR3, the DNA is TGTGCCACCAGCGGAGGGACTAGCGGGAGGTTGAAGAATGAGCAGTTCTTC. Translated: CATSGGTSGRLKNEQFF.

This rearrangement joins TRBV13 to TRBJ2-7; 9 bases are a match to TRBD2. Germline CDR1 and CDR2: PRHDT and FYEKMQ (reference sequence). Trimming at V came to 4 bases and at J to 2 bases, leaving 9 bases not matched to a gene. The CDR3 spans 16 residues. CDR3 nucleotides: TGTGCCAGCAGCTCCCTGGCGGCTAGCGGGGCCTACGAGCAGTACGTC. Its translation: CASSSLAASGAYEQYV.

The J gene is TRBJ2-3, the V gene TRBV4-1; 8 bases fit TRBD2. This CDR3 spans 16 amino acids. J was trimmed by 1 base and V by 4 bases; bases with no gene match: 7. Germline CDR1 is MGHRA and CDR2 is YSYEKL. The CDR3 is CASSLAMRGGTDTQYF. CDR3 DNA: TGCGCCAGCAGCCTAGCTATGCGGGGGGGCACAGATACGCAGTATTTT.

This clone turned up a few times. The genes are TRBV5-6 and TRBJ1-1, with D uncertain. The length of the CDR3 is 14 residues. V was cut by 9 bases and J by 0 bases, with 15 bases left in between. Germline V CDR1 and CDR2: SGHDT, YYEEEE. In nucleotides, the CDR3 is TGTGCCACCTCGACATTACGACTGAACACTGAAGCTTTCTTT. As protein: CATSTLRLNTEAFF.

The chain couples TRBV19 to TRBJ1-6; D is unclear. The CDR3 is 14 amino acids. The germline V gene encodes CDR1 LNHDA and CDR2 SQIVND (reference sequence). Trimming removed 7 bases at V and 3 bases at J, with 10 bases between. The CDR3 region is CASTLTGYNSPLHF. The DNA for the CDR3 is TGTGCCAGTACCCTGACGGGCTATAATTCACCCCTCCACTTT.

The V and J genes are TRBV3-1 (or the pseudogene TRBV3-2) and TRBJ2-5, with D possibly matching TRBD1 (8 bases). The V end was cut by 5 bases, the J end by 5 bases, with 21 bases between. The CDR3 has 16 residues. The germline gives CDR1 LGHDT, CDR2 YNNKEL (reference sequence). The CDR3 nucleotides read TGTGCCAGCAGCATCCGCCCAGGGGGCGGGAGCGAGACCCAGTACTTC. Translating gives CASSIRPGGGSETQYF.

The rearrangement joins TRBV7-8 to TRBJ1-2, with 7 bases lining up with TRBD1. Germline CDR1 is SGHVS and CDR2 is FQNEAQ. This CDR3 contains 14 residues. Trimming removed 4 bases from V and 4 bases from J; junction bases left unmatched: 6. The CDR3 here is CASSSQGPGYGYTF. CDR3 in DNA: TGTGCCAGCAGCTCACAGGGGCCTGGCTATGGCTACACCTTC.

The genes are TRBV18 and TRBJ2-6; possible D gene TRBD1, 5 bases. Germline CDR1 and CDR2: KGHSH and LQKENI. V shed 3 bases and J shed 0 bases, with 12 bases lying between them. The CDR3 runs to 17 residues. CDR3 bases: TGTGCCAGCTCACCGGCTTTAAGGGGCTCTGGGGCCAACGTCCTGACTTTC. Its translation: CASSPALRGSGANVLTF. Variable domain in full (rest from reference TRBV18 and TRBJ2-6): NAGVMQNPRHLVRRRGQEARLRCSPMKGHSHVYWYRQLPEEGLKFMVYLQKENIIDESGMPKERFSAEFPKEGPSILRIQQVVRGDSAAYFCASSPALRGSGANVLTFGAGSRLTVL.

The chain carries TRBV11-2 and TRBJ2-5; the match to TRBD1 covers 9 bases. Germline values: CDR1 SGHAT, CDR2 FQNNGV. This CDR3 contains 13 residues. The trim removed 5 bases at V and 8 bases at J, leaving 6 bases unmatched. The chain's CDR3 is CASSPRQGGTQYF. CDR3 DNA: TGTGCCAGCAGCCCTCGACAGGGGGGCACCCAGTACTTC.

The chain is built from TRBV19 and TRBJ2-5, with D perhaps matching TRBD2 (5 bases). Trimming removed 4 bases at V and 4 bases at J, with 19 bases between. CDR1 is LNHDA, CDR2 SQIVND, per germline (reference sequence). This CDR3 contains 16 residues. The CDR3 loop is CASSSNWGVVRETQYF. In DNA form, the CDR3 reads TGTGCCAGTAGTAGCAATTGGGGAGTTGTCAGAGAGACCCAGTACTTC.

The gene calls are TRBV5-1 and TRBJ1-1; tentative D call: TRBD1 (6 bases). The CDR3 length is 14 residues. The V gene lost 3 bases and the J gene lost 1 base, with 10 bases spanning the gap. CDR1 is SGHRS and CDR2 is YFSETQ in the germline V gene. CDR3 sequence: CASSSLQGNTEAFF. CDR3 DNA: TGCGCCAGCAGCTCCCTACAGGGGAACACTGAAGCTTTCTTT. The whole variable domain, remainder taken from reference TRBV5-1 and TRBJ1-1, is KAGVTQTPRYLIKTRGQQVTLSCSPISGHRSVSWYQQTPGQGLQFLFEYFSETQRNKGNFPGRFSGRQFSNSRSEMNVSTLELGDSALYLCASSSLQGNTEAFFGQGTRLTVV.

The genes are TRBV5-6 and TRBJ1-1, with TRBD1 identical over 9 bases. The V and J ends lost 2 bases and 6 bases, in that order; junction bases with no gene match: 5. The CDR3 length is 14 residues. Germline CDR1 and CDR2: SGHDT and YYEEEE. CDR3: CASSLGTGISEAFF. The CDR3 DNA reads as TGTGCCAGCAGCTTAGGGACAGGGATCTCTGAAGCTTTCTTT.

The chain employs TRBV3-1 (or the pseudogene TRBV3-2) and TRBJ1-2; tentative D call: TRBD1 (5 bases). The germline V gene encodes CDR1 LGHDT and CDR2 YNNKEL (reference sequence). Trimming removed 1 base at V and 8 bases at J, with 11 bases between. The CDR3 runs 13 residues. The CDR3 reads CASSQVGHRGYTF. The CDR3 region has the DNA TGTGCCAGCAGCCAAGTGGGGCATAGAGGCTACACCTTC.

CDR3 coding DNA: TGTGCCAGCACGGGAGGAGGCAATCAGCCCCAGCATTTT. Translating it yields CASTGGGNQPQHF. This chain links TRBV7-8 with TRBJ1-5; no clear D gene. The CDR3 is 13 residues long. Trimming left V 7 bases short and J 2 bases short, with 9 bases between. Germline CDR1 SGHVS, CDR2 FQNEAQ.

The chain joins TRBV11-2 to TRBJ2-5; D gene uncertain. Germline loops: CDR1 SGHAT, CDR2 FQNNGV. This CDR3 spans 15 amino acids. V lost 5 bases and J 2 bases, leaving 15 bases between the germline ends. CDR3 bases: TGTGCCAGCAGCATTTCGTGGAACTATCAAGAGACCCAGTACTTC. Translation gives CASSISWNYQETQYF.

The table lists this clone with many counts. This chain links TRBV28 with TRBJ2-1, with D possibly matching TRBD2 (6 bases). Germline CDR1 reads MDHEN; CDR2 reads SYDVKM. The V end lost 6 bases, the J end lost 7 bases, and 13 bases lay between the germline ends. The CDR3 has 13 amino acids. The CDR3 is CASRTGLPNEQFF. The CDR3 coding sequence is TGTGCCAGCAGGACGGGACTCCCAAATGAGCAGTTCTTC.

The chain carries TRBV3-1 (or the pseudogene TRBV3-2) and TRBJ2-1; D might be TRBD2 (6 bases). CDR1 is LGHDT and CDR2 is YNNKEL in the germline V gene (reference sequence). The CDR3 runs 14 residues. The V gene lost 4 bases and the J gene lost 6 bases, with 13 bases spanning the gap. In nucleotides, the CDR3 is TGTGCCAGCAGCCTTTCGGGGGTGGTCAATGAGCAGTTCTTC. Residues: CASSLSGVVNEQFF.

The chain is built from TRBV18 and TRBJ2-7; no definite D call. Per germline, CDR1 KGHSH and CDR2 LQKENI. V shed 3 bases and J shed 6 bases, with 12 bases lying between them. The CDR3 is 13 residues long. The CDR3 reads CASSPQSGVEQYV. CDR3 in DNA: TGTGCCAGCTCACCCCAATCAGGCGTCGAGCAGTACGTC.

This clone was found once. V is TRBV19 and J is TRBJ2-1, with 7 bases fitting TRBD2. The ends lost 5 bases at V and 6 bases at J; junction bases unmatched: 7. This CDR3 region has 14 residues. Germline loops: CDR1 LNHDA, CDR2 SQIVND (reference sequence). The CDR3 region is CASSAGLVRNEQFF. CDR3 DNA sequence: TGTGCCAGTAGTGCCGGACTAGTCCGCAATGAGCAGTTCTTC.